This T cell receptor beta chain was profiled in a study of T cell responses to AZD1222 COVID-19 vaccine. This table comes from immunoSEQ multiplex PCR, and its TCRdb copy is limited to in-frame clones, with some not included. This sample yields 120,000 or so clones, of which 75% to 85% are seen a single time; 25% to 35% belongs to the top ten. Trimming took off 0 bases at V and 2 bases at J, with 18 bases between the two ends. Germline loops: CDR1 SGHDT, CDR2 YYEEEE. The CDR3 loop spans 17 amino acids. This receptor was taken from an adult who received the AZD1222 COVID-19 vaccine. This specimen was peripheral blood, taken 28 days after the second AZD1222 dose. V usage is TRBV5-6 and J usage is TRBJ2-7; D is perhaps TRBD1 or TRBD2 (5 bases each). The CDR3 sequence: CASSLAGAGWMTYEQYF. The DNA of the CDR3 is TGTGCCAGCAGCTTGGCCGGGGCAGGGTGGATGACCTACGAGCAGTACTTC.